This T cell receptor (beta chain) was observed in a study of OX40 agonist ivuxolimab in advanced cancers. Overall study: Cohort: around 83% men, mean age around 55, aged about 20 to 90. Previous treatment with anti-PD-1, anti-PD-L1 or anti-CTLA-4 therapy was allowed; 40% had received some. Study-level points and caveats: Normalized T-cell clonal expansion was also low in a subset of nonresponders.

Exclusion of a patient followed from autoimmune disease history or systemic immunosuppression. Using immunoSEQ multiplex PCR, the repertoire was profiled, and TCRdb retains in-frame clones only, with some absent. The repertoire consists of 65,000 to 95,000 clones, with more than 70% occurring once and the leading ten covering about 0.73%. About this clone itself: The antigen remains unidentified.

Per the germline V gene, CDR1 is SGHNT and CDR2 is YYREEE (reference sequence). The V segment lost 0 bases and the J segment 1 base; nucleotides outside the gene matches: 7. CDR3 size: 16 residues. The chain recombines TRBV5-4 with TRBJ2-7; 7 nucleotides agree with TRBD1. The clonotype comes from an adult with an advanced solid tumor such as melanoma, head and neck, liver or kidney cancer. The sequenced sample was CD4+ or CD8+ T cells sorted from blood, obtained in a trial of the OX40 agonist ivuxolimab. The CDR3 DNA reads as TGTGCCAGCAGCTTGGAGAGCACCAGGGGGTCCTACGAGCAGTACTTC. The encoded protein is CASSLESTRGSYEQYF.